Following are 30 T cell receptor beta chains from one sample sequenced in a study of metastatic and nonmetastatic thyroid tumors. Patients had received no treatment of any kind before thyroid surgery. MiXCR reprocessed the PCR reads for TCRdb. This table has about 15,000 clones, approximately 25% appearing once. Sequencing was performed on tumor tissue. The origin of the receptors is a female donor with papillary thyroid cancer or a benign thyroid nodule (not recorded which). Some clones in this sample may be carry-over from other donors' samples.

Turning to this clone: This may be a read error, as it is one base from a much larger clone. The same CDR3 is also encoded by other DNA sequences in this sample. This chain links TRBV20-1 with TRBJ2-5; TRBD2 matches 7 bases. This CDR3 comprises 11 residues. Per germline, CDR1 DFQATT and CDR2 SNEGSKA (reference sequence). CDR3: CSALGGETQYF. The CDR3 bases are TGCAGTGCCCTGGGGGGGGAGACACAGTACTTC.

The rearrangement joins TRBV13 to TRBJ1-2, with 8 bases matching TRBD1. V shed 7 bases and J 0 bases; nucleotides not matched to a gene: 13. This CDR3 has 17 amino acids. Germline V CDR1 and CDR2: PRHDT, FYEKMQ (reference sequence). The CDR3 loop is CASILTGVAGANYGYTF. The CDR3, as DNA: TGTGCCAGCATCCTGACAGGGGTCGCGGGGGCTAACTATGGCTACACCTTC.

V and J are TRBV11-3 and TRBJ1-2, with D perhaps TRBD1 (6 bases). V was shortened by 0 bases and J by 5 bases, with 16 bases between the two germline ends. Germline CDR1 SGHNT, CDR2 YENEEA. There are 16 residues in the CDR3. The CDR3 bases are TGTGCCAGCAGCTTAGATGGGACACCGGGGGTGTATGGCTACACCTTC. Its translation: CASSLDGTPGVYGYTF.

There are many counts of this clone. The V gene is TRBV11-3, the J gene TRBJ2-2; no firm D call. In germline, CDR1 is SGHNT, CDR2 YENEEA. The CDR3 consists of 13 residues. V was cut by 3 bases and J by 4 bases, with 6 bases left in between. In DNA form, the CDR3 reads TGTGCCAGCAGCTTCACGGTCACCGGGGAGCTGTTTTTT. It specifies CASSFTVTGELFF.

The rearrangement links TRBV11-2 to TRBJ1-1, with a possible D match to TRBD1 (6 bases). Trimming took off 1 base at V and 0 bases at J, with 9 bases between the two ends. Germline CDR1 and CDR2: SGHAT and FQNNGV. The CDR3 runs 15 residues. CDR3 DNA: TGTGCCAGCAGCTTAGGACAGGTTATGAACACTGAAGCTTTCTTT. Translating it yields CASSLGQVMNTEAFF.

The CDR3 DNA reads TGTGCCAGCAGCTTGTTGGACAGGGCTTATGAGACCCAGTACTTC. It codes for CASSLLDRAYETQYF. V gene TRBV5-6 combines with J gene TRBJ2-5, with 8 nucleotides matching TRBD1. Per germline, CDR1 SGHDT and CDR2 YYEEEE. V dropped 1 base and J dropped 5; count of bases not matched to a gene: 7. This CDR3 region has 15 residues.

The table lists this clone with many counts. At the DNA level, this CDR3 is encoded by other sequences in the same sample as well. This chain connects TRBV29-1 to TRBJ1-2; D is perhaps TRBD1 (6 bases). The CDR3 covers 13 residues. Trimming pared 1 base from V and 6 bases from J, leaving 12 bases between. From germline, CDR1 is SQVTM and CDR2 ANQGSEA. CDR3 region: CSVEGRGGDGYTF. The CDR3 nucleotides are TGCAGCGTTGAAGGCAGGGGAGGGGATGGCTACACCTTC.

This clone was picked up a small number of times. J is TRBJ2-7 and V is TRBV6-1, with D possibly being TRBD2 (6 bases). The germline V gene has CDR1 MNHNS and CDR2 SASEGT. This CDR3 has 12 residues. Trimming took off 6 bases at V and 7 bases at J, with 13 bases between the two ends. The CDR3 protein is CASRDTAGEQYF. CDR3 DNA: TGTGCCAGCAGAGACACCGCGGGAGAGCAGTACTTC.

This chain joins TRBV5-1 and TRBJ2-7; D remains unclear. With 1 base removed from V and 2 bases from J, the gap between germline ends came to 16 bases. The CDR3 contains 16 residues. The germline gives CDR1 SGHRS, CDR2 YFSETQ. The CDR3 bases are TGCGCCAGCAGCTTGTCCCTCTCTGGGGTAGCCTACGAGCAGTACTTC. The encoded protein is CASSLSLSGVAYEQYF.

V is TRBV7-2 and J is TRBJ2-6; 11 bases match TRBD2. Trimming removed 2 bases from V and 1 base from J; junction bases left unmatched: 10. The CDR3 totals 20 residues. The germline V gene encodes CDR1 SGHTA and CDR2 FQGNSA. The CDR3 here is CASSLSAGTSGWSGANVLTF. In DNA, the CDR3 is TGTGCCAGCAGCTTATCGGCTGGGACTAGCGGATGGTCTGGGGCCAACGTCCTGACTTTC.

This clone was observed a single time. V and J are TRBV7-3 and TRBJ2-1, with D unclear. The CDR3 length is 15 residues. From germline, CDR1 is SGHTA and CDR2 FQGTGA. Trimming pared 5 bases from V and 0 bases from J, leaving 11 bases between. In DNA form, the CDR3 reads TGTGCCAGCAGCCCCTTTGTTGGCTCCTACAATGAGCAGTTCTTC. It codes for CASSPFVGSYNEQFF.

There are many counts of this clone. This chain uses TRBV11-1 with TRBJ1-3, with D possibly matching TRBD1 (6 bases). CDR3 length equals 16 residues. Per germline, CDR1 SGHAT and CDR2 FQDESV (reference sequence). The V gene lost 2 bases and the J gene lost 4 bases, with 15 bases spanning the gap. The CDR3: CASSLSPGAGGNTIYF. CDR3 DNA sequence: TGTGCCAGCAGCTTATCCCCGGGGGCCGGAGGAAACACCATATATTTT.

This clone was found many times. This rearrangement joins TRBV3-1 to TRBJ1-1; D unclear. Trimming pared 1 base from V and 7 bases from J, leaving 10 bases between. This CDR3 region has 13 residues. Germline CDR1 reads LGHDT; CDR2 reads YNNKEL (reference sequence). In DNA, the CDR3 is TGTGCCAGCAGCCAAGTGCGAGCCGGTGAAGCTTTCTTT. This encodes CASSQVRAGEAFF. The full variable domain, with the rest looked up from reference TRBV3-1 and TRBJ1-1, is DTAVSQTPKYLVTQMGNDKSIKCEQNLGHDTMYWYKQDSKKFLKIMFSYNNKELIINETVPNRFSPKSPDKAHLNLHINSLELGDSAVYFCASSQVRAGEAFFGQGTRLTVV.

In its sample, this clone ranks as medium-sized (0.01 to 0.1%). The chain combines TRBV5-1 with TRBJ2-3; D might be TRBD2 (6 bases). This CDR3 comprises 14 residues. Per the germline V gene, CDR1 is SGHRS and CDR2 is YFSETQ. Trimming cost V 1 base and J 5 bases, with 11 bases left between them. CDR3 residues: CASSLPGVKDTQYF. Here the CDR3 DNA reads TGCGCCAGCAGCTTGCCGGGGGTAAAAGATACGCAGTATTTT.

This clone was recorded a few times. The genes are TRBV20-1 and TRBJ2-1; TRBD1 agrees at 10 bases. J gave up 8 bases and V 0 bases, and 4 bases lay outside the gene matches. The CDR3 extends over 14 amino acids. Germline CDR1 is DFQATT and CDR2 is SNEGSKA (reference sequence). The DNA of the CDR3 is TGCAGTGCTAGAGATCAGGACAGGGGGTATGAGCAGTTCTTC. Translated: CSARDQDRGYEQFF.

The chain carries TRBV7-8 and TRBJ1-2, with a weak D call TRBD1 (6 bases). Looked up from germline, CDR1 is SGHVS and CDR2 is FQNEAQ. Deletions cut 3 bases from V and 2 bases from J, with 13 bases between. The CDR3 has 15 amino acids. In DNA, the CDR3 is TGTGCCAGCAGCTTGGGGGCGGGGGCCAACTATGGCTACACCTTC. Translated, it gives CASSLGAGANYGYTF.

The chain couples TRBV6-1 to TRBJ1-1; D gene ambiguous. Germline lookup yields CDR1 MNHNS and CDR2 SASEGT. V lost 7 bases and J lost 8, with 14 bases in between. The CDR3 consists of 12 residues. CDR3 loop: CASIPPRVEAFF. The CDR3 DNA is TGTGCCAGCATCCCACCTAGGGTCGAAGCTTTCTTT.

This clone appeared many times. J is TRBJ1-3 and V is TRBV7-9; D is perhaps TRBD1 (5 bases). Germline lookup yields CDR1 SEHNR and CDR2 FQNEAQ (reference sequence). V dropped 2 bases and J dropped 4 bases, with 9 bases sitting between them. CDR3 length equals 14 residues. DNA for the CDR3: TGTGCCAGCAGCTTATCCAGGGCGGGAAACACCATATATTTT. It is translated as CASSLSRAGNTIYF.

In its sample, this clone was seen many times. This chain links TRBV28 with TRBJ1-5, with D unresolved. Per the germline V gene, CDR1 is MDHEN and CDR2 is SYDVKM. This CDR3 has 13 amino acids. V gave up 0 bases and J gave up 3 bases, with 3 bases separating them. The CDR3 reads CASSLWNNQPQHF. The DNA of the CDR3 is TGTGCCAGCAGTTTATGGAACAATCAGCCCCAGCATTTT.

Details on this clone: An end of the junction does not agree with germline; a read error may underlie this. The chain is built from TRBV12-3 or TRBV12-4 and TRBJ2-1; D ambiguous. This CDR3 region has 13 residues. CDR3 residues: CASFLRTYNEQLF. The CDR3 bases are TGTGCCAGTTTCCTCCGTACCTACAATGAGCAGCTCTTC.

This chain links TRBV20-1 with TRBJ2-7; 12 bases fit TRBD1. Germline loops: CDR1 DFQATT, CDR2 SNEGSKA (reference sequence). The CDR3 runs to 15 residues. V shed 6 bases, J shed 5 bases, and the junction held 11 bases outside the gene matches. CDR3 region: CSATQPGQGAHEQYF. CDR3 nucleotide sequence: TGCAGTGCCACTCAACCGGGACAGGGGGCCCACGAGCAGTACTTC.

This clone has only a few counts. One junction end does not reproduce the germline sequence, and a read error may be involved. This rearrangement joins TRBV6-1 to TRBJ2-1; D possibly corresponds to TRBD1 (5 bases). The CDR3 extends over 15 amino acids. The V gene's germline CDR1 is MNHNS and CDR2 SASEGT. CDR3 coding DNA: TGTGCCAGCAGTTCAGGGTGTAGCTCCTACAATGATCAGTTCTTC. Translated, it gives CASSSGCSSYNDQFF.

This clone appeared a few times. Relative to the germline gene, one junction end is altered; a read error may explain this. This sample also contains other DNA sequences that code for the same CDR3. The V call is TRBV27, the J call TRBJ2-6, with a tentative D call TRBD1 (5 bases). From germline, CDR1 is MNHEY and CDR2 SMNVEV (reference sequence). CDR3 size: 14 residues. The CDR3 region has the DNA TGTGCCAGCAGTTTCCACTCTGGGGCCAACGTCCTTACCTTC. This translates into CASSFHSGANVLTF.

The chain has TRBV18 and TRBJ2-7; 12 bases match TRBD2. V shed 0 bases and J 5 bases; nucleotides not matched to a gene: 5. The CDR3 is made up of 16 amino acids. Germline loops: CDR1 KGHSH, CDR2 LQKENI. CDR3 loop: CASSPPASGRVDEQYF. As DNA, the CDR3 is TGTGCCAGCTCACCACCGGCTAGCGGGAGGGTCGACGAGCAGTACTTC.

The table lists this clone with many counts. Within the sample, other DNA sequences also encode this same CDR3. DNA for the CDR3: TGCGCCAGCAGCCCCATAGTTACAGATACGCAGTATTTT. Its translation: CASSPIVTDTQYF. V and J are TRBV4-1 and TRBJ2-3, with D uncertain. CDR3 length: 13 amino acids. Germline values: CDR1 MGHRA, CDR2 YSYEKL. The V gene lost 4 bases and the J gene lost 3 bases, with 8 bases spanning the gap.

The chain links TRBV18 to TRBJ2-3; 9 bases match TRBD2. The CDR3 covers 15 residues. J gave up 2 bases and V 3 bases, and 3 bases lay outside the gene matches. Germline V gene data show CDR1 as KGHSH and CDR2 as LQKENI. Here the CDR3 reads CASSPSGGNTDTQYF. DNA for the CDR3: TGTGCCAGCTCACCCAGCGGGGGGAACACAGATACGCAGTATTTT.

At least ten counts were recorded for this clone. A much larger clone lies a single base off, so this may be a read error. The identical CDR3 is also encoded by other nucleotide sequences in the sample. This sequence joins TRBV19 and TRBJ1-2; D unclear. In germline, CDR1 is LNHDA, CDR2 SQIVND (reference sequence). This CDR3 comprises 14 residues. CDR3 region: CASSPTPSNYGCTF. CDR3 DNA: TGTGCCAGTAGTCCGACCCCCTCTAACTATGGCTGCACCTTC. Looking up the rest from reference TRBV19 and TRBJ1-2 gives the full variable domain: DGGITQSPKYLFRKEGQNVTLSCEQNLNHDAMYWYRQDPGQGLRLIYYSQIVNDFQKGDIAEGYSVSREKKESFPLTVTSAQKNPTAFYLCASSPTPSNYGCTFGSGTRLTVV.

This clone was observed many times. The chain combines TRBV7-8 with TRBJ1-1; 7 nucleotides align to TRBD1. Unmatched junction bases numbered 5, after V lost 4 bases and J lost 6 bases. This CDR3 has 13 residues. CDR1 is SGHVS, CDR2 FQNEAQ, per germline. The CDR3 DNA reads TGTGCCAGCAGCTATACAGGGGAGGCTGAAGCTTTCTTT. As protein: CASSYTGEAEAFF.

This chain connects TRBV6-2 or TRBV6-3 to TRBJ2-7; D not certain. From germline, CDR1 is MNHEY and CDR2 SVGEGT. This CDR3 region has 15 residues. V lost 7 bases, J lost 1 base, and 17 bases lay in between. DNA for the CDR3: TGTGCCAGCATCCCCGTGGTACATGGGTCCTACGAGCAGTACTTC. This sequence encodes CASIPVVHGSYEQYF.

A note on this clone: Germline and junction disagree at one end, which may indicate a read error. The gene calls are TRBV10-3 and TRBJ1-2; possibly TRBD1 for D (5 bases). CDR1 and CDR2 from the germline V gene are ENHRY and SYGVKD. The CDR3 consists of 12 residues. The CDR3 region has the DNA TGTGCCATCAGTCCTCCGGGGGGGGACTCCATCTTC. Its protein product is CAISPPGGDSIF.